The next 8 T cell receptor beta chains were all read from a single sample in a study of graft-versus-host responses after intestinal transplantation listed by TCRdb under 2021. The library was built by means of the immunoSEQ multiplex PCR assay. The table was pulled from immuneACCESS by TCRdb, which kept in-frame rearrangements only. Such tables lose some clones; where checked, under half of the loss comes from unresolved V genes, and the rest has no known cause. The sample profile shows around 90,000 clones; roughly 93% of them were found once. The top ten clonotypes cover around 0.18% of the sample. Antigens for these TCRs are unknown. The time point tag for this specimen amounts to: cells obtained before transplantation from donor or recipient. The starting material was unstimulated CD4+ T cells sorted from spleen or lymph node cells, obtained before transplant. The receptors derive from a human donor who was the organ donor for an intestinal transplant.

The gene calls are TRBV2 and TRBJ1-5; D not resolved. The CDR3 loop spans 16 amino acids. Germline V gene sequence: CDR1 SNHLY, CDR2 FYNNEI. V lost 3 bases to trimming and J lost 3 bases, with 15 bases between them. The CDR3 region is CASSDARGLDNQPQHF. The CDR3, as DNA: TGTGCCAGCAGTGACGCAAGAGGGCTAGACAATCAGCCCCAGCATTTT.

The rearrangement joins TRBV25-1 to TRBJ2-7; TRBD2 agrees at 8 bases. V shed 3 bases and J 2 bases; nucleotides not matched to a gene: 6. The CDR3 length is 15 residues. Germline CDR1 reads MGHDK; CDR2 reads SYGVNS. The CDR3 bases are TGTGCCAGCAGTGAGGGGTTAGCGGGGACCTACGAGCAGTACTTC. Its protein is CASSEGLAGTYEQYF.

The gene calls are TRBV27 and TRBJ2-7; TRBD1 agrees at 7 bases. The CDR3 has 14 residues. CDR1 MNHEY and CDR2 SMNVEV come from the germline V gene (reference sequence). V dropped 5 bases and J dropped 2; count of bases not matched to a gene: 6. CDR3 loop: CASSPRQGTYEQYF. CDR3 in DNA: TGTGCCAGCAGTCCTCGACAGGGTACCTACGAGCAGTACTTC.

The chain has TRBV7-2 and TRBJ1-3, with D perhaps matching TRBD1 (5 bases). This CDR3 has 14 residues. Germline lookup yields CDR1 SGHTA and CDR2 FQGNSA. Between the trimmed V and J ends, which lost 5 bases and 0 bases, there was a span of 8 bases. The CDR3 reads CASSPTDSGNTIYF. For the CDR3, the DNA is TGTGCCAGCAGCCCGACAGACTCTGGAAACACCATATATTTT.

The rearrangement joins TRBV7-2 to TRBJ1-2; D is perhaps TRBD1 (5 bases). CDR3 size: 14 residues. The germline V gene encodes CDR1 SGHTA and CDR2 FQGNSA. V dropped 6 bases and J dropped 9 bases, with 20 bases sitting between them. This CDR3 is CASRPTDKAFRYTF. The CDR3 nucleotides read TGTGCCAGCAGGCCGACAGACAAAGCCTTCCGCTACACCTTC.

The V call is TRBV7-2, the J call TRBJ1-1; 8 bases align to TRBD1. Unmatched junction bases numbered 7, after V lost 5 bases and J lost 8 bases. Germline loops: CDR1 SGHTA, CDR2 FQGNSA. The length of the CDR3 is 13 residues. CDR3 protein: CASSVRQGIEAFF. Written as DNA, the CDR3 is TGTGCCAGCAGCGTACGACAGGGGATAGAAGCTTTCTTT.

A word on this clone: The sample carries other DNA sequences with the same CDR3. The CDR3 region has the DNA TGCGCCAGCAGCCCACAAGGGACAGAAATCTCCTACGAGCAGTACTTC. Translation gives CASSPQGTEISYEQYF. The V gene is TRBV5-1, the J gene TRBJ2-7; 7 positions match TRBD1. V shed 4 bases and J 0 bases; nucleotides not matched to a gene: 10. This CDR3 is built from 16 residues. Germline assignment: CDR1 SGHRS and CDR2 YFSETQ.

This sequence joins TRBV28 and TRBJ1-4, with D hard to call. Germline V gene lookup returns CDR1 MDHEN and CDR2 SYDVKM. V gave up 2 bases and J gave up 5 bases, with 21 bases separating them. The CDR3 spans 18 residues. The CDR3 spells CASSLESSEGRWNEKLFF. The CDR3 nucleotides are TGTGCCAGCAGTTTAGAGTCCTCGGAAGGACGTTGGAATGAAAAACTGTTTTTT.